Below are 8 T cell receptor beta chains sequenced from a single sample in a study of glioma-infiltrating T cells after dendritic cell vaccination. TCRdb's table, derived via immunoSEQ multiplex PCR, lists solely in-frame clones and lacks some. In the table there are roughly 60,000 clones, more than 75% of which are singletons. Regarding time point: after dendritic cell vaccination, including at tumor progression/relapse. This specimen consisted of blood, obtained after dendritic cell vaccination. Receptors originate from a human donor with glioblastoma.

The gene calls are TRBV10-1 and TRBJ2-7; possible D gene TRBD1, 5 bases. V was cut by 6 bases and J by 0 bases, with 15 bases left in between. The length of the CDR3 is 15 residues. The germline V gene has CDR1 WNHNN and CDR2 SYGVQD (reference sequence). The CDR3 DNA follows: TGCGCCAGCAGCGTGAAAGGGGCTAGCTCCTACGAGCAGTACTTC. Translation: CASSVKGASSYEQYF.

This rearrangement joins TRBV30 to TRBJ1-3; 9 bases align to TRBD1. CDR3 length: 15 residues. Germline CDR1 GTSNPN, CDR2 SVGIG (reference sequence). V shed 2 bases and J 5 bases; nucleotides not matched to a gene: 7. As DNA, the CDR3 is TGTGCCTGGAGTTCGGGACAGGGAAACAGAAACACCATATATTTT. This translates into CAWSSGQGNRNTIYF.

This chain connects TRBV5-1 to TRBJ1-4, with TRBD1 matching over 8 bases. The germline V gene encodes CDR1 SGHRS and CDR2 YFSETQ. This CDR3 region has 15 residues. With 0 bases clipped from V and 8 bases from J, the junction kept 6 bases outside the gene matches. The CDR3 spells CASSLDRTGPEKLFF. The CDR3, as DNA: TGCGCCAGCAGCTTGGATCGGACAGGGCCAGAAAAACTGTTTTTT.

The chain couples TRBV27 to TRBJ2-1, with no clear D. V lost 5 bases and J lost 6, with 8 bases in between. CDR1 is MNHEY, CDR2 SMNVEV, per germline (reference sequence). This CDR3 spans 12 amino acids. The CDR3 loop is CASSRGPNEQFF. CDR3 in DNA: TGTGCCAGCAGTCGAGGCCCCAATGAGCAGTTCTTC.

The rearrangement uses TRBV18 and TRBJ2-3; no definite D call. Germline CDR1 and CDR2: KGHSH and LQKENI. This CDR3 is built from 15 residues. V was clipped by 0 bases and J by 2 bases, with 9 bases between them. Written as DNA, the CDR3 is TGTGCCAGCTCACCACCCCTAAAGTACACAGATACGCAGTATTTT. Protein sequence: CASSPPLKYTDTQYF.

This sequence joins TRBV6-6 and TRBJ2-7, with a possible D match to TRBD2 (6 bases). Germline CDR1 is MNHNY and CDR2 is SVGAGI (reference sequence). Trimming stripped 0 bases from V and 6 bases from J, with 9 bases between. This CDR3 region has 13 residues. The CDR3 protein is CASSYSGEAEQYF. The CDR3 DNA is TGTGCCAGCAGTTACTCAGGGGAGGCCGAGCAGTACTTC.

The CDR3 region is CASSLAHGGALAGELFF. The DNA of the CDR3 is TGTGCCAGCAGCTTAGCACACGGGGGGGCGTTAGCCGGGGAGCTGTTTTTT. This chain links TRBV7-2 with TRBJ2-2; 8 bases align to TRBD2. Losses at the gene ends were 0 bases for V and 6 bases for J; bases not matched to a gene: 9. The CDR3 extends over 17 amino acids. In germline, CDR1 is SGHTA, CDR2 FQGNSA.

The CDR3 spells CASSLRGQTYYGYTF. In nucleotides, the CDR3 is TGTGCCAGCAGTTTAAGGGGACAGACTTACTATGGCTACACCTTC. V usage is TRBV27 and J usage is TRBJ1-2, with 7 bases identical to TRBD1. The V gene's germline CDR1 is MNHEY and CDR2 SMNVEV (reference sequence). This CDR3 is 15 amino acids long. J lost 3 bases, V lost 2 bases, and 6 bases had no gene match.